Listed below are T cell receptor beta chains from one sample, sequenced in a study of blood T cell repertoires in COVID-19. The repertoire was sequenced with immunoSEQ multiplex PCR; TCRdb's copy has only in-frame clones and lacks some. The sample carries 200,000 or so clones, about 80% recorded once. What was sequenced was PBMCs or T cells enriched from blood (not recorded which). The receptor set was obtained from a woman aged 40 to 50 with acute COVID-19. The conserved cysteine and the conserved F or W are not part of the CDR3 here. The order of the fields is V gene, J gene, clone size, CDR3 protein. Size is stated for part of the rows, as once, few or many counts, or as a class when the clone is expanded.

TRBV3-1/TRBV3-2	TRBJ1-2	.	ASSQAGKFYGYT
TRBV2	TRBJ1-2	.	ASSLTGGTSGYT
TRBV30	TRBJ1-4	once	AWSAGRVSNEKLF
TRBV25-1	TRBJ2-7	.	ASSEGGAGLYEQY
TRBV6-2/TRBV6-3	TRBJ1-6	once	ASSRTAPLMSSYNSPLH
TRBV15	TRBJ2-6	.	ATSRADIASSGANVLT
TRBV24-1	TRBJ2-2	.	ATSDAGTGDAGELF
TRBV7-2	TRBJ2-1	few	ASSPGTSVYEQF
TRBV5-1	TRBJ2-1	.	ASTRGQGTSDEQF
TRBV27	TRBJ2-7	few	ASSPAGTTTYEQY
TRBV19	TRBJ2-5	.	ASSFYPGQALETQY
TRBV5-1	TRBJ2-4	once	ASSLGSQGRLLAKNIQY
TRBV27	TRBJ1-2	.	ASSQGDGQVRVNYGYT
TRBV19	TRBJ2-7	.	ASSDYLGSGGTSYEQY
TRBV19	TRBJ2-3	.	ASKAGAATDTQY
TRBV7-9	TRBJ1-2	.	ASSLAAAVNGYT
TRBV15	TRBJ2-7	once	ATSRATTGGLSYEQY
TRBV27	TRBJ2-2	.	ASSGHRGGELF
TRBV5-1	TRBJ2-2	few	ASSLGASSGANTGELF
TRBV5-6	TRBJ1-2	once	ASSLTAPTGFSYGYT
TRBV30	TRBJ2-3	.	AWSGGADTQY
TRBV30	TRBJ2-2	.	AWLVPGQNTGELF
TRBV5-6	TRBJ1-5	.	ASSLGQLSNQPQH
TRBV4-3	TRBJ2-1	.	ASSPSRGLYNEQF
TRBV24-1	TRBJ1-1	.	ATRGQVNTEAF
TRBV30	TRBJ2-7	.	AWYDRVFDEQY
TRBV5-1	TRBJ1-2	.	ASSLEGESYGYT
TRBV7-9	TRBJ1-5	.	ASGDSYSNQPQH
TRBV21-1	TRBJ1-2	.	ASSKGGHPNYGYT
TRBV30	TRBJ2-2	.	AWSAGSNTGELF
TRBV19	TRBJ1-1	.	ASSETGRKSTEAF
TRBV6-5	TRBJ1-1	.	ASHMDSLGTEAF